Listed here is a single TCR beta chain. This sample also contains other DNA sequences that code for the same CDR3. This CDR3 is built from 14 residues. The V gene's germline CDR1 is SGHVS and CDR2 FQNEAQ. J gave up 5 bases and V 0 bases, and 3 bases lay outside the gene matches. This specimen belongs to a study of blood T cell repertoires in COVID-19. In the study overall: Spain, Italy and the United States supplied samples that represented acute and convalescent COVID-19. PBMCs, B-cell-depleted T cells, or T cells were the source of the cDNA or gDNA that made up the material.

TCRdb's copy holds only in-frame clones and misses some; the assay was immunoSEQ multiplex PCR. The data show about 280,000 clones, approximately 91% seen once. The rearrangement joins TRBV7-8 to TRBJ1-1; 7 nucleotides align to TRBD1. The TCR sequence derives from a man between 18 and 35 years old with active or convalescent COVID-19. The sequencing sample was made of peripheral blood. The CDR3 protein is CASSLASGGTEAFF. In nucleotides, the CDR3 is TGTGCCAGCAGCTTAGCTTCAGGGGGGACTGAAGCTTTCTTT.